These 20 T cell receptor beta chains originate from one sample sequenced in a study of shared clonotypes between healthy human individuals. Clones were sequenced by immunoSEQ multiplex PCR, and TCRdb holds only the in-frame ones, with some missing. The profile shows approximately 740,000 clones, under 80% of them singletons. Sequencing was performed on memory CD4+ T cells sorted from blood. Subset described: CD45RA-negative fraction. These receptors were taken from a woman aged 25-40 years in good health.

The chain carries TRBV7-9 and TRBJ1-1; D remains ambiguous. Germline V gene sequence: CDR1 SEHNR, CDR2 FQNEAQ (reference sequence). The CDR3 loop spans 15 amino acids. Trimming took off 5 bases at V and 3 bases at J, with 16 bases between the two ends. CDR3 residues: CASSMGYGRDTEAFF. Here the CDR3 DNA reads TGTGCCAGCAGCATGGGATATGGGAGGGACACTGAAGCTTTCTTT.

Regarding this clone: At one of its ends the junction is not consistent with the germline gene, which may arise from a read error. J is TRBJ1-1 and V is TRBV5-6; D not certain. The CDR3 is 12 residues long. Germline V gives CDR1 SGHDT, CDR2 YYEEEE. CDR3 in amino acids: CASSSLRTEASF. The CDR3 nucleotides are TGTGCCAGCAGCTCCCTTCGCACTGAAGCTTCCTTT.

This clone was seen a handful of times. The DNA of the CDR3 is TGTGCCAGCAGACGGCCTTTTCCAGATACGCAGTATTTT. Translated: CASRRPFPDTQYF. The V gene is TRBV2, the J gene TRBJ2-3; the D is unclear. Trimming left V 6 bases short and J 4 bases short, with 11 bases between. The germline V gene encodes CDR1 SNHLY and CDR2 FYNNEI. This CDR3 is built from 13 residues. The variable domain in full, completed from reference TRBV2 and TRBJ2-3, reads EPEVTQTPSHQVTQMGQEVILRCVPISNHLYFYWYRQILGQKVEFLVSFYNNEISEKSEIFDDQFSVERPDGSNFTLKIRSTKLEDSAMYFCASRRPFPDTQYFGPGTRLTVL.

V usage is TRBV7-2 and J usage is TRBJ1-2; D is possibly TRBD1 (5 bases). CDR3 length equals 15 residues. V lost 6 bases and J 4 bases, leaving 18 bases between the germline ends. Germline CDR1 and CDR2: SGHTA and FQGNSA. The CDR3 nucleotides read TGTGCCAGCAGTTTTGATGAGGGACGGCCCTATGGCTACACCTTC. Its translation is CASSFDEGRPYGYTF.

The rearrangement uses TRBV2 and TRBJ1-1; D not certain. Trimming removed 6 bases from V and 3 bases from J, with 11 bases in between. The CDR3 is 13 residues long. CDR1 SNHLY and CDR2 FYNNEI come from the germline V gene. The CDR3 here is CASSWGGHTEAFF. The CDR3 bases are TGTGCCAGCAGCTGGGGAGGGCACACTGAAGCTTTCTTT.

V gene TRBV7-3 combines with J gene TRBJ2-2; D tentatively reads TRBD1 or TRBD2 (5 bases each). CDR1 SGHTA and CDR2 FQGTGA come from the germline V gene. CDR3 length: 16 residues. Trimming shortened V by 4 bases and J by 4 bases, and 16 bases separated the two germline ends. DNA of the CDR3: TGTGCCAGCAGCTCTCCGTTGGGGACGAGCACCGGGGAGCTGTTTTTT. Its translation: CASSSPLGTSTGELFF.

Note on this clone: Other DNA sequences in this sample translate to the same CDR3. The V call is TRBV5-1, the J call TRBJ1-1, with 7 bases that match TRBD1. The germline V gene encodes CDR1 SGHRS and CDR2 YFSETQ. With 0 bases clipped from V and 4 bases from J, the junction kept 3 bases outside the gene matches. The CDR3 spans 14 residues. In nucleotides, the CDR3 is TGCGCCAGCAGCTTGGGGACAGGTGGCACTGAAGCTTTCTTT. It specifies CASSLGTGGTEAFF. The variable domain in full, with the rest retrieved from reference TRBV5-1 and TRBJ1-1, is KAGVTQTPRYLIKTRGQQVTLSCSPISGHRSVSWYQQTPGQGLQFLFEYFSETQRNKGNFPGRFSGRQFSNSRSEMNVSTLELGDSALYLCASSLGTGGTEAFFGQGTRLTVV.

This clone has a single count. V and J are TRBV29-1 and TRBJ2-1; D is perhaps TRBD2 (5 bases). Between the trimmed V and J ends, which lost 2 bases and 13 bases, there was a span of 12 bases. The CDR3 consists of 11 residues. Germline V gene sequence: CDR1 SQVTM, CDR2 ANQGSEA. The CDR3 DNA sequence: TGCAGCGTTGAAAATCTAGCATTACAGTTCTTC. Translation gives CSVENLALQFF.

This clone showed up just a few times. CDR3 amino acids: CASNGQGMDTEAFF. DNA of the CDR3: TGTGCCAGCAACGGACAGGGGATGGACACTGAAGCTTTCTTT. The chain uses TRBV2 and TRBJ1-1; 9 bases match TRBD1. The trim removed 7 bases at V and 3 bases at J, leaving 6 bases unmatched. This CDR3 spans 14 amino acids. Germline-derived CDR1 and CDR2 are SNHLY and FYNNEI.

This clone has only a few counts. This sequence joins TRBV28 and TRBJ2-7; D may match TRBD1 or TRBD2 (5 bases each). V was shortened by 7 bases and J by 7 bases, with 11 bases between the two germline ends. The CDR3 covers 11 residues. CDR1 is MDHEN and CDR2 is SYDVKM in the germline V gene. CDR3 sequence (DNA): TGTGCCAGCAAGGGACCAGGAGAGCAGTACTTC. The encoded protein is CASKGPGEQYF.

V gene TRBV10-3 combines with J gene TRBJ2-3; 11 nucleotides agree with TRBD1. The trim removed 5 bases at V and 5 bases at J, leaving 6 bases unmatched. The CDR3 has 15 amino acids. Germline V CDR1 and CDR2: ENHRY, SYGVKD. The CDR3 region has the DNA TGTGCCATCAGTACAGGACAGGGGGCCATAGATACGCAGTATTTT. This gives the protein CAISTGQGAIDTQYF.

The rearrangement joins TRBV5-8 to TRBJ1-4; the D gene is possibly TRBD1 (6 bases). The CDR3 runs to 14 residues. CDR1 is SGHTS and CDR2 is YDEGEE in the germline V gene. Trimming shortened V by 4 bases and J by 4 bases, and 11 bases separated the two germline ends. CDR3 loop: CASSQGQSNEKLFF. For the CDR3, the DNA is TGTGCCAGCAGCCAAGGACAGAGTAATGAAAAACTGTTTTTT.

This rearrangement joins TRBV6-5 to TRBJ1-2; perhaps TRBD1 as D (6 bases). Germline V lookup: CDR1 MNHEY, CDR2 SVGAGI. Trimming stripped 4 bases from V and 7 bases from J, with 19 bases between. CDR3 length equals 15 residues. The CDR3 reads CASSFTGDIGRGYTF. DNA for the CDR3: TGTGCCAGCAGTTTTACCGGGGACATCGGTCGTGGCTACACCTTC.

This clone showed up just once. The chain recombines TRBV18 with TRBJ2-5, with a weak D call TRBD1 (7 bases). Trimming took off 3 bases at V and 4 bases at J, with 27 bases between the two ends. CDR1 and CDR2 (germline): KGHSH, LQKENI. This CDR3 spans 19 amino acids. For the CDR3, the DNA is TGTGCCAGCTCACCCCCCGAGGCAGGGGGGCAGGGGTGGCGAGAGACCCAGTACTTC. It encodes CASSPPEAGGQGWRETQYF.

The gene calls are TRBV12-5 and TRBJ2-3; possibly TRBD1 for D (5 bases). The CDR3 has 14 amino acids. V was shortened by 5 bases and J by 4 bases, with 13 bases between the two germline ends. Germline V CDR1 and CDR2: LGHNT, FRNRAP. CDR3 DNA sequence: TGTGCTAGTGGTAATGGACAACGAGCAGATACGCAGTATTTT. This translates into CASGNGQRADTQYF. Full variable domain (rest looked up from reference TRBV12-5 and TRBJ2-3): DARVTQTPRHKVTEMGQEVTMRCQPILGHNTVFWYRQTMMQGLELLAYFRNRAPLDDSGMPKDRFSAEMPDATLATLKIQPSEPRDSAVYFCASGNGQRADTQYFGPGTRLTVL.

This rearrangement joins TRBV5-1 to TRBJ2-1; 12 bases are shared with TRBD2. The germline V gene has CDR1 SGHRS and CDR2 YFSETQ. This CDR3 is built from 16 residues. Unmatched junction bases numbered 2, after V lost 0 bases and J lost 4 bases. CDR3 sequence: CASSLAGLAGYNEQFF. The CDR3 nucleotides read TGCGCCAGCAGCTTGGCTGGACTAGCGGGGTACAATGAGCAGTTCTTC.

The rearrangement joins TRBV19 to TRBJ1-3; 8 bases are shared with TRBD1. Germline-derived CDR1 and CDR2 are LNHDA and SQIVND (reference sequence). V was clipped by 6 bases and J by 2 bases; unmatched bases: 3. This CDR3 region has 14 residues. The CDR3 protein is CASSTQGAGNTIYF. CDR3 sequence (DNA): TGTGCCAGTAGCACACAGGGGGCTGGAAACACCATATATTTT. The whole variable domain, remainder taken from reference TRBV19 and TRBJ1-3, is DGGITQSPKYLFRKEGQNVTLSCEQNLNHDAMYWYRQDPGQGLRLIYYSQIVNDFQKGDIAEGYSVSREKKESFPLTVTSAQKNPTAFYLCASSTQGAGNTIYFGEGSWLTVV.

The chain joins TRBV19 to TRBJ2-5, with TRBD1 matching over 12 bases. The DNA matches TRBJ2-7 better at its end, which makes the J call doubtful. There are 15 residues in the CDR3. CDR1 LNHDA and CDR2 SQIVND come from the germline V gene (reference sequence). The CDR3: CASNSGQGAMDEQYF. CDR3 sequence (DNA): TGTGCCAGTAATTCGGGACAGGGGGCGATGGACGAGCAGTACTTC.

With respect to this clone: Since a much larger clone is just one base distant, this may be a read error. The genes are TRBV6-1 and TRBJ2-3; D unresolved. V gave up 7 bases and J gave up 2 bases, with 4 bases separating them. Per the germline V gene, CDR1 is MNHNS and CDR2 is SASEGT. This CDR3 region has 11 residues. DNA of the CDR3: TGTGCCAGCACCACCACAGATACGCAGTATTTT. This encodes CASTTTDTQYF.

J is TRBJ2-2 and V is TRBV14; weak D call: TRBD2 (5 bases). Germline V gives CDR1 SGHDN, CDR2 FVKESK. Trimming left V 11 bases short and J 7 bases short, with 11 bases between. This CDR3 comprises 11 residues. The CDR3 DNA reads as TGTGCCGGGGAGATAGGCGGGGAGCTGTTTTTT. Protein product: CAGEIGGELFF.